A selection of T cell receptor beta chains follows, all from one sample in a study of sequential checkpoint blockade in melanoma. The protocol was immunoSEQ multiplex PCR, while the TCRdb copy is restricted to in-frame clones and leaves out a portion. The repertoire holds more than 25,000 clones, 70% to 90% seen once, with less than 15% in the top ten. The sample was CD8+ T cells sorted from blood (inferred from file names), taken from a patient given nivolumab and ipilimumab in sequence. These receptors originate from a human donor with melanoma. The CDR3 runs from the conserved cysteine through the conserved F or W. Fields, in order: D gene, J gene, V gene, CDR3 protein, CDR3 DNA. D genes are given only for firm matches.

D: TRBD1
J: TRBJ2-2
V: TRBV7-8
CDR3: CASYDRVENTGELFF
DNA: TGTGCCAGCTATGACAGGGTCGAGAACACCGGGGAGCTGTTTTTT

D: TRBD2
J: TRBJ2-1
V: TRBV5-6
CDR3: CASRLGLADNEQFF
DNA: TGTGCCAGCAGGTTGGGACTAGCGGACAATGAGCAGTTCTTC

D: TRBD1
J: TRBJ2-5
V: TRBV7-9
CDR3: CASSRTGAKETQYF
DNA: TGTGCCAGCAGCCGGACAGGGGCGAAAGAGACCCAGTACTTC

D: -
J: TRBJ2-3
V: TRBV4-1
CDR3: CASSQDNGQTSTDTQYF
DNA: TGCGCCAGCAGCCAAGATAACGGACAGACGAGCACAGATACGCAGTATTTT

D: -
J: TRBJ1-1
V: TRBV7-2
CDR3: CASSLGTGLHTEAFF
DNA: TGTGCCAGCAGCTTAGGAACGGGGTTACACACTGAAGCTTTCTTT

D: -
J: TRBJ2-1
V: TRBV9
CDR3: CASSPGGGGHPQQFF
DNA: TGTGCCAGCAGCCCGGGGGGCGGGGGTCACCCACAGCAGTTCTTC

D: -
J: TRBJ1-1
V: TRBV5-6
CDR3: CASSLGQGSSMEAFF
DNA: TGTGCCAGCAGCTTGGGGCAGGGGAGTAGTATGGAAGCTTTCTTT

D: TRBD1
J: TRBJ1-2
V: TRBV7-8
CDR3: CASSLSHRDSVLANYGYTF
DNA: TGTGCCAGCAGCTTATCCCACCGGGACAGCGTCCTAGCTAACTATGGCTACACCTTC

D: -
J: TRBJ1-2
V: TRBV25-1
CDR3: CASSERDREYGYTF
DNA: TGTGCCAGCAGTGAAAGGGATCGGGAATATGGCTACACCTTC

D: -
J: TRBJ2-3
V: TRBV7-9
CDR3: CASSPLGSTQYF
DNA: TGTGCCAGCAGCCCCCTCGGGAGTACGCAGTATTTT

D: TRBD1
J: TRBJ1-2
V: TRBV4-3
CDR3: CASSQGTGGVGYGYTF
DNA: TGCGCCAGCAGCCAAGGGACAGGGGGCGTTGGCTATGGCTACACCTTC